This is a list of T cell receptor beta chains from one sample in a study of control samples from healthy donors and cancer patients. Libraries were prepared by immunoSEQ multiplex PCR; TCRdb keeps only in-frame clonotypes and omits some of them. Of approximately 60,000 clones in the sample, approximately 90% were seen once. Sequencing input: PBMCs. The receptors stem from a woman in her 50s with colorectal cancer. CDR3s include the opening cysteine and the closing phenylalanine or tryptophan. D genes are given only for firm matches. Only some rows state a clone size, as once, few, many or a class for expanded clones.

J gene | D gene | V gene | clone size | CDR3 protein | CDR3 DNA
TRBJ1-2 | . | TRBV7-9 | . | CASKGEEYGYTF | TGTGCCAGCAAGGGGGAGGAGTATGGCTACACCTTC
TRBJ2-1 | TRBD2 | TRBV19 | . | CASSIEFAGAEQFF | TGTGCCAGTAGTATAGAATTTGCGGGAGCTGAGCAGTTCTTC
TRBJ2-7 | . | TRBV29-1 | . | CSVDGYRDSYEQYF | TGCAGCGTTGACGGCTATCGAGACTCTTACGAGCAGTACTTC
TRBJ2-3 | . | TRBV19 | . | CASSPDVHTQYF | TGTGCCAGTAGCCCCGATGTCCATACGCAGTATTTT
TRBJ2-3 | TRBD2 | TRBV5-4 | . | CASNGGGPTDTQYF | TGTGCCAGCAACGGCGGGGGACCCACAGATACGCAGTATTTT
TRBJ2-1 | TRBD2 | TRBV15 | . | CATSRDPTLAGGNDNEQFF | TGTGCCACCAGCAGAGATCCGACCCTAGCGGGGGGGAACGACAATGAGCAGTTCTTC
TRBJ2-5 | . | TRBV18 | . | CASSPLRQTFGETQYF | TGTGCCAGCTCACCACTTCGACAGACTTTTGGAGAGACCCAGTACTTC
TRBJ2-1 | . | TRBV11-3 | . | CASSNGLNEQFF | TGTGCCAGCAGCAACGGGCTTAATGAGCAGTTCTTC
TRBJ2-1 | TRBD2 | TRBV2 | . | CATAGTSGNNEQFF | TGTGCCACTGCCGGGACTAGCGGCAACAATGAGCAGTTCTTC
TRBJ2-5 | TRBD2 | TRBV7-2 | . | CASSQTSFGTSGEETQYF | TGTGCCAGCAGCCAGACTTCATTTGGGACTAGCGGAGAAGAGACCCAGTACTTC
TRBJ2-4 | TRBD1 | TRBV19 | . | CASSKGQGDIQYF | TGTGCCAGTAGTAAAGGACAGGGTGACATTCAGTACTTC
TRBJ2-1 | . | TRBV18 | . | CASSRLGITPYNEQFF | TGTGCCAGCTCACGACTGGGGATCACCCCCTACAATGAGCAGTTCTTC
TRBJ1-1 | . | TRBV19 | . | CASSIDLATNTEAFF | TGTGCCAGTAGTATAGATCTTGCGACGAACACTGAAGCTTTCTTT
TRBJ2-5 | TRBD1 | TRBV19 | . | CASSRTGQGAWTQYF | TGTGCCAGTAGTAGAACAGGACAGGGGGCTTGGACCCAGTACTTC
TRBJ2-1 | TRBD2 | TRBV7-6 | . | CASSLDRRLAGSNYNEQFF | TGTGCCAGCAGCTTAGATCGGCGTCTAGCGGGTTCTAACTACAATGAGCAGTTCTTC
TRBJ1-2 | . | TRBV5-4 | . | CASSLKTGSQGYTF | TGTGCCAGCAGCCTCAAAACAGGGAGTCAAGGCTACACCTTC
TRBJ1-5 | . | TRBV27 | . | CASSPDISNSNQPQHF | TGTGCCAGCAGTCCCGACATATCTAATAGCAATCAGCCCCAGCATTTT
TRBJ1-2 | . | TRBV19 | . | CASSRRQRGKNYGYTF | TGTGCCAGTAGTAGGAGGCAAAGGGGGAAAAACTATGGCTACACCTTC
TRBJ1-1 | . | TRBV28 | . | CASSLWGRGRLKNTEAFF | TGTGCCAGCAGTTTATGGGGAAGGGGCCGATTGAAGAACACTGAAGCTTTCTTT
TRBJ1-3 | . | TRBV5-6 | . | CASSSLQGSGNTIYF | TGTGCCAGCAGCTCATTACAGGGTTCGGGAAACACCATATATTTT
TRBJ2-3 | . | TRBV11-2 | . | CASSPRPDTQYF | TGTGCCAGCAGCCCGAGGCCAGATACGCAGTATTTT
TRBJ1-2 | TRBD1 | TRBV6-6 | . | CASSYTTGGDYGYTF | TGTGCCAGCAGTTACACGACAGGGGGCGACTATGGCTACACCTTC
TRBJ1-2 | TRBD1 | TRBV6-1 | . | CASSEYPQRVPGQGFWGYTF | TGTGCCAGCAGTGAATATCCCCAGCGGGTCCCGGGACAGGGTTTTTGGGGCTACACCTTC
TRBJ1-4 | . | TRBV7-9 | . | CASSLDFEGREKLFF | TGTGCCAGCAGCTTGGACTTTGAAGGACGGGAAAAACTGTTTTTT
TRBJ1-5 | . | TRBV30 | . | CAWSSWGAQPQHF | TGTGCCTGGAGCTCCTGGGGGGCGCAGCCCCAGCATTTT
TRBJ1-5 | . | TRBV6-5 | . | CASSSVSNQPQHF | TGTGCCAGCAGTTCTGTCAGCAATCAGCCCCAGCATTTT
TRBJ1-2 | . | TRBV4-1 | . | CASSPRTADVYTF | TGCGCCAGCAGCCCCCGGACCGCGGACGTCTACACCTTC
TRBJ2-7 | . | TRBV29-1 | . | CSVAARQRQDEQYF | TGCAGCGTTGCGGCGCGGCAGCGCCAGGACGAGCAGTACTTC
TRBJ2-1 | TRBD2 | TRBV5-1 | . | CASSFLAGAGNEQFF | TGCGCCAGCAGTTTCCTAGCGGGAGCTGGAAATGAGCAGTTCTTC
TRBJ1-2 | . | TRBV6-5 | . | CASSLRDRPSGGYTF | TGTGCCAGCAGCCTCCGGGACCGACCGAGCGGGGGCTACACCTTC
TRBJ2-1 | . | TRBV10-1 | . | CASSESIPAFQGNEQFF | TGCGCCAGCAGTGAGTCGATCCCGGCTTTTCAAGGGAATGAGCAGTTCTTC
TRBJ2-7 | . | TRBV5-1 | . | CASSLVAGPSSYEQYF | TGCGCCAGCAGCTTGGTCGCGGGGCCGAGCTCCTACGAGCAGTACTTC
TRBJ1-2 | . | TRBV12-3/TRBV12-4 | . | CASSLDRNYGYTF | TGTGCCAGCAGTTTGGACAGAAACTATGGCTACACCTTC
TRBJ2-7 | . | TRBV28 | . | CASSSGFGYEQYF | TGTGCCAGCAGTTCCGGTTTTGGCTACGAGCAGTACTTC
TRBJ2-5 | . | TRBV5-1 | once | CASSLGSGRETQYF | TGCGCCAGCAGCTTGGGTTCGGGCCGGGAGACCCAGTACTTC
TRBJ2-3 | TRBD2 | TRBV7-3 | few | CASSLTSGETDTQYF | TGTGCCAGCAGCTTAACTAGCGGGGAGACAGATACGCAGTATTTT
TRBJ1-2 | TRBD1 | TRBV11-2 | . | CASSPSVRDSYGYTF | TGTGCCAGCAGCCCCAGCGTCAGGGACAGCTATGGCTACACCTTC
TRBJ2-6 | TRBD1 | TRBV9 | . | CASSERGPKSSGANVLTF | TGTGCCAGCAGCGAGAGGGGGCCGAAAAGCTCTGGGGCCAACGTCCTGACTTTC
TRBJ1-1 | . | TRBV11-3 | . | CASSLEMNTEAFF | TGTGCCAGCAGCTTAGAGATGAACACTGAAGCTTTCTTT
TRBJ2-5 | . | TRBV7-2 | . | CASSLIETQYF | TGTGCCAGCAGCTTAATCGAGACCCAGTACTTC
TRBJ1-3 | . | TRBV9 | . | CASSARTGAGNTIYF | TGTGCCAGCAGCGCCCGTACTGGGGCCGGAAACACCATATATTTT
TRBJ2-5 | . | TRBV5-4 | . | CASSLVGRTGQETQYF | TGTGCCAGCAGCTTGGTGGGGAGGACAGGCCAAGAGACCCAGTACTTC
TRBJ2-7 | . | TRBV18 | once | CASSRQESYEQYF | TGTGCCAGCTCACGACAGGAGAGCTACGAGCAGTACTTC
TRBJ1-5 | TRBD1 | TRBV7-2 | few | CASSPGSNRGNQPQHF | TGTGCCAGCAGCCCCGGGAGCAACAGGGGAAATCAGCCCCAGCATTTT
TRBJ1-1 | . | TRBV18 | . | CASSSGRIEQTEAFF | TGTGCCAGCTCATCGGGACGGATAGAACAGACTGAAGCTTTCTTT
TRBJ1-5 | . | TRBV19 | . | CASNFMDQPQHF | TGTGCCAGTAACTTTATGGATCAGCCCCAGCATTTT
TRBJ1-2 | . | TRBV12-3/TRBV12-4 | . | CASRGGGYTF | TGTGCCAGCAGGGGAGGGGGCTACACCTTC
TRBJ1-1 | . | TRBV7-8 | . | CASSFGQLNTEAFF | TGTGCCAGCAGCTTCGGTCAGCTGAACACTGAAGCTTTCTTT
TRBJ1-4 | . | TRBV21-1 | once | CASSIPEGGGSTNEKLFF | TGTGCCAGCAGCATTCCTGAGGGTGGCGGATCAACTAATGAAAAACTGTTTTTT
TRBJ2-3 | TRBD2 | TRBV2 | . | CASSDVAGGQGTDTQYF | TGTGCCAGCAGTGACGTAGCGGGGGGGCAAGGCACAGATACGCAGTATTTT
TRBJ1-2 | TRBD1 | TRBV10-3 | . | CAISEGDRGDYGYTF | TGTGCCATCAGTGAGGGGGACAGGGGTGACTATGGCTACACCTTC
TRBJ1-5 | TRBD1 | TRBV29-1 | . | CSVSLQGNQPQHF | TGCAGCGTTAGTCTACAGGGGAATCAGCCCCAGCATTTT
TRBJ1-2 | . | TRBV6-5 | . | CASSSGTVYGYTF | TGTGCCAGCAGCTCCGGGACGGTCTATGGCTACACCTTC
TRBJ1-3 | TRBD1 | TRBV6-4 | . | CASAGGTGNTIYF | TGTGCCAGCGCAGGGGGCACTGGAAACACCATATATTTT
TRBJ2-7 | TRBD1 | TRBV7-9 | once | CASSLGYGQGDYEQYF | TGTGCCAGCAGCTTAGGTTATGGACAGGGGGACTACGAGCAGTACTTC
TRBJ1-2 | . | TRBV6-6 | . | CASSYSKGGQRYGYTF | TGTGCCAGCAGTTACTCTAAAGGCGGACAGCGATATGGCTACACCTTC
TRBJ1-1 | . | TRBV10-2 | . | CASSGSYTEAFF | TGCGCCAGCAGTGGGTCTTACACTGAAGCTTTCTTT